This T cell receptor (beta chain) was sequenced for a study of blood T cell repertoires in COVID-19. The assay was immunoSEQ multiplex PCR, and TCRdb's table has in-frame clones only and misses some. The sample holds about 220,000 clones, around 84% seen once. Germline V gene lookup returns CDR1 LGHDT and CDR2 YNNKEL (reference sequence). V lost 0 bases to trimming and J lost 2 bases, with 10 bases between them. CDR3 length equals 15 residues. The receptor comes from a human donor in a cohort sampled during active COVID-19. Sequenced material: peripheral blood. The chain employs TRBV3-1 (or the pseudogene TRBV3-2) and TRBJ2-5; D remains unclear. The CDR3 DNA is TGTGCCAGCAGCCAAGAAATCGCGGATCAAGAGACCCAGTACTTC. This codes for CASSQEIADQETQYF.